This T cell receptor beta chain is from a study of shared clonotypes between healthy human individuals. Remarks on this clone: Its antigen is undetermined.

Study findings and constraints: Though the depth was large, rarefaction showed that sorted-subset sequencing was incomplete.

Libraries were prepared by immunoSEQ multiplex PCR; TCRdb keeps only in-frame clonotypes and omits some of them. The sample includes roughly 530,000 clones, 90% to 96% of them seen just once. The CDR3 runs to 13 residues. CDR1 SGHRS and CDR2 YFSETQ come from the germline V gene. With 1 base removed from V and 4 bases from J, the gap between germline ends came to 8 bases. The sequencing input was naive CD4+ T cells sorted from blood. This sample's subset: CD45RA+ positively selected. This sequence was found in a woman aged 25 to 45 in good health. V and J are TRBV5-1 and TRBJ1-1; D unclear. CDR3 protein: CASSLIGFTEAFF. CDR3 bases: TGCGCCAGCAGCTTGATTGGTTTCACTGAAGCTTTCTTT.